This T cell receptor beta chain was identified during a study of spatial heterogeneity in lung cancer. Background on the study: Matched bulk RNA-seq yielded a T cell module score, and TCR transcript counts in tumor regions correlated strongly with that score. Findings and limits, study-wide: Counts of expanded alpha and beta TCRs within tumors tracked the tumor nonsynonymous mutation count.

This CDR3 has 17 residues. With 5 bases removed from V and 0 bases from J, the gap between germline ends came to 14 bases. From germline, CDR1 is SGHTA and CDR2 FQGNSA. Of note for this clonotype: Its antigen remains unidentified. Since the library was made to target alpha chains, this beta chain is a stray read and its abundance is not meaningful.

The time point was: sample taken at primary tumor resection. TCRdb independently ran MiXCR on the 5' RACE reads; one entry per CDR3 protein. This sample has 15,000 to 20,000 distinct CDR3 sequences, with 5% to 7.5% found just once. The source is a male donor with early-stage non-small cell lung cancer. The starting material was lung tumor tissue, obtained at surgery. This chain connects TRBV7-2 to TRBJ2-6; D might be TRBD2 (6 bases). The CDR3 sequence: CASSPRGKLSGANVLTF. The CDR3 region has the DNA TGTGCCAGCAGCCCCCGGGGGAAACTCTCTGGGGCCAACGTCCTGACTTTC.